The present TCR beta chain was sequenced within a study of PD-1 blockade in classical Hodgkin lymphoma. Findings of the study overall: Nivolumab starters within 1 year of ASCT were excluded. Significant TCR diversity gains by C4D1 occurred in CD4+ but not CD8+ cells. Diminished baseline TCR diversity has been reported in newly diagnosed patients relative to healthy donors.

The CDR3 is made up of 15 amino acids. As concerns this clone: Its antigen is as yet unknown.

Time point described: cycle 4 day 1 (C4D1), after five to seven weeks of nivolumab. All the patients suffered relapse after autologous stem cell transplantation, and brentuximab vedotin exposure differed. The best responses consisted of complete response, partial response or progressive disease. Here immunoSEQ multiplex PCR was the method, and the copy in TCRdb shows in-frame clones only, minus some. The profile shows some 93,000 clones, over 80% of them singletons. The chain combines TRBV7-5 with TRBJ2-2; the D call of TRBD1 is as the table states it, not checked on the DNA. TRBV7-5 is a documented pseudogene. This receptor was taken from a human donor with classical Hodgkin lymphoma. Sequenced here: peripheral blood mononuclear cells (PBMCs), sampled before the fourth cycle of nivolumab. The CDR3 spells CVRSRQGSNTGELFF. The CDR3 nucleotides are TGTGTCAGAAGCCGACAGGGGTCGAACACCGGGGAGCTGTTTTTT.